This TCR beta chain was identified during a study of blood T cell repertoires in COVID-19. Study-wide background: The study drew acute and convalescent COVID-19 samples from the United States, Italy and Spain.

Measured with immunoSEQ multiplex PCR; TCRdb has only the in-frame clones, and not every one. The sample carries roughly 120,000 clones, about 87% recorded once. CDR3 length: 14 amino acids. V lost 7 bases and J lost 5; bases outside the gene matches: 6. CDR1 is ENHRY and CDR2 is SYGVKD in the germline V gene. The gene calls are TRBV10-3 and TRBJ2-7, with 12 nucleotides matching TRBD1. The sample comprised peripheral blood. The origin of this receptor is an older woman with acute or convalescent COVID-19. The DNA of the CDR3 is TGTGCCATCAAGGGACAGGGGGCCGTCGACGAGCAGTACTTC. Translating it yields CAIKGQGAVDEQYF.